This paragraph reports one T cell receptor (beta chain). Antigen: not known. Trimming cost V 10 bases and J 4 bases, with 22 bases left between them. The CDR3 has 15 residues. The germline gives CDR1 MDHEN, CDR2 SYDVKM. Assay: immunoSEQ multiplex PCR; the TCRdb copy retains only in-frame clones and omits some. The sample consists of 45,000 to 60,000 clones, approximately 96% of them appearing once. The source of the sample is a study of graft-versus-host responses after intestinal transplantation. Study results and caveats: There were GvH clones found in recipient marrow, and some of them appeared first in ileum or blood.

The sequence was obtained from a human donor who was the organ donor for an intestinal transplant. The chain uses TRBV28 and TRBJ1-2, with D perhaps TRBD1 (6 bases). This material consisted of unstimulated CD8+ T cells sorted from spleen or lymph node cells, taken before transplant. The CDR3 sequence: CATTSGAGAFYGYTF. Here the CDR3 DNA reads TGTGCCACCACTTCCGGGGCAGGGGCCTTCTATGGCTACACCTTC.